What follows describes a single TCR beta chain. Its antigen target is currently unknown. Per-nucleotide qualities are absent, and no much larger clonotype sits a single base away. TCRbeta CDR3 regions were amplified from genomic DNA by means of the immunoSEQ Assay, a bias-controlled multiplex PCR. Per the original workflow: Nucleated cell counts per sample were estimated from amplification of reference gene primers within the assay. To quantify the absolute abundance of each unique TCRbeta CDR3 rearrangement, sequence reads were collapsed and filtered. For each sample, productive Simpson clonality was calculated by taking the square root of Simpson's diversity index across productive rearrangements. TCRdb obtained this table from immuneACCESS and retained in-frame rearrangements with V and J assigned. These tables miss some clones; where compared with another copy, unresolved V genes account for less than half of the shortfall, and the remainder is unexplained. V, J and clone size reflect that table, while D and trimming were determined from the DNA. This sample holds some 76,000 clones; around nine tenths were observed only once. The ten biggest clones cover roughly 6.1% of the sample.

The collaborating institutions used their own protocols to collect whole blood in K2EDTA tubes. For TCRbeta analysis, collaborator samples were shipped as frozen whole blood, as isolated PBMCs, or as DNA extracted from either sample type. From its cysteine to its phenylalanine, the CDR3 spans 15 amino acids. This entry keeps only the CDR3 DNA: 45 bases, framed from base 1. According to the germline V gene, CDR1 reads MNHEY and CDR2 reads SVGAGI. V and J are truncated by 6 bases and 0 bases respectively, leaving an intervening sequence of 12 bases. This specimen belongs to a study of blood T cell repertoires in COVID-19 (dated by TCRdb to the early 2020s). Study-wide context: Samples covering the acute and convalescent phases of COVID-19 were provided by collaborators in the United States, Italy and Spain. A freely available public database, intended as a resource for researchers studying the immune response to SARS-CoV-2, is where the repertoires were released. Where HLA class I and class II types were available, the types were taken from metadata supplied by the sample provider, not from assay-based typing. Deeply sampled blood TCRbeta repertoires from subjects exposed to, actively infected with, or recovered from COVID-19 were included in the dataset. Samples came from the ongoing ImmuneRACE study (first 160 participants) plus 1,254 subjects from 6 global collaborators. The material from the prospective study consisted of cDNA or gDNA derived from T cells, B-cell-depleted T cells, or PBMCs. The sample metadata nearly always contained a de-identified subject ID, COVID-19 status, age in years and sex. Findings and caveats that apply to the study as a whole: How much clinical and demographic metadata was included differed by source and by participant, and the metadata was provided uncurated.

The specimen sequenced was peripheral blood. The receptor's source is a human donor in a cohort sampled during active COVID-19. The rearrangement combines TRBV6-5 with TRBJ2-4; the D segment could be TRBD1, given 6 matching bases. The DNA sequence is as follows: TGTGCCAGCAGACAAACAGGGACAGCCAAAAACATTCAGTACTTC. Its protein product is CASRQTGTAKNIQYF.